These 21 T cell receptor beta chains share one sample of origin, sequenced in a study of beta chain features in type 1 diabetes. Overall study findings and caveats: When Type 1 diabetes patients were examined, their TCRB CDR3s proved moderately but significantly shorter in all four CD4+ subsets.

These TCRs are of unknown antigen specificity. Investigators reverse transcribed all isolated RNA, so they sequenced expressed TCRB transcripts. Sequencing was performed with immunoSEQ multiplex PCR; in TCRdb, only in-frame clones are kept and a portion is missing. The repertoire consists of 150,000 to 200,000 clones, with approximately 9.1% occurring once and the leading ten covering 0.65% to 0.9%. Sequencing was performed on central memory CD4+ T cells from blood. The receptors were sampled from a young woman with type 1 diabetes.

This clone occurred a few times. The sample contains more than one DNA sequence encoding this CDR3. The J gene is TRBJ2-7, the V gene TRBV28; D possibly corresponds to TRBD2 (5 bases). CDR3 size: 11 residues. CDR1 MDHEN and CDR2 SYDVKM come from the germline V gene. Trimming removed 6 bases from V and 3 bases from J, with 6 bases in between. The DNA of the CDR3 is TGTGCCAGCAGCCGGGGCTACGAGCAGTACTTC. Protein: CASSRGYEQYF.

The V call is TRBV7-6, the J call TRBJ2-1; 7 bases are a match to TRBD2. Trimming took 5 bases from V and 7 from J; bases not matched to a gene: 14. The germline V gene encodes CDR1 SGHVS and CDR2 FNYEAQ. The CDR3 has 16 residues. CDR3 nucleotides: TGTGCCAGCAGCGCCCAGCCCGGGACTACCAAGAATGAGCAGTTCTTC. Translating gives CASSAQPGTTKNEQFF.

This rearrangement joins TRBV5-1 to TRBJ1-4, with 7 bases that match TRBD1. Trimming took 5 bases from V and 4 from J; bases not matched to a gene: 5. CDR3 length: 14 amino acids. CDR1 is SGHRS, CDR2 YFSETQ, per germline. The CDR3 protein is CASSPGQFNEKLFF. CDR3 DNA sequence: TGCGCCAGCAGTCCGGGACAGTTTAATGAAAAACTGTTTTTT.

This clone was observed a few times. The chain's CDR3 is CASTEGLGAYNEQFF. The CDR3 DNA reads as TGTGCCAGCACCGAAGGACTAGGGGCCTACAATGAGCAGTTCTTC. V is TRBV6-5 and J is TRBJ2-1; 7 positions match TRBD2. The germline CDR1 and CDR2 sequences are MNHEY and SVGAGI. J lost 2 bases, V lost 7 bases, and 8 bases had no gene match. This CDR3 has 15 residues.

This clone showed up just a few times. The chain uses TRBV30 and TRBJ2-5; D is uncertain. CDR1 and CDR2 from the germline V gene are GTSNPN and SVGIG (reference sequence). V was shortened by 0 bases and J by 1 base, with 6 bases between the two germline ends. The CDR3 spans 13 residues. DNA of the CDR3: TGTGCCTGGAGTGTACATCTCCAAGAGACCCAGTACTTC. Amino acids: CAWSVHLQETQYF.

V is TRBV25-1 and J is TRBJ2-3; 10 bases map to TRBD2. Germline CDR1 MGHDK, CDR2 SYGVNS. This CDR3 has 18 amino acids. Trimming removed 1 base from V and 6 bases from J; junction bases left unmatched: 13. CDR3 region: CASSESPYSSGRADTQYF. As DNA, the CDR3 is TGTGCCAGCAGTGAATCCCCATACTCCAGCGGGAGGGCGGATACGCAGTATTTT.

This clone was seen a few times. V and J are TRBV4-1 and TRBJ2-3, with a weak D call TRBD1 (5 bases). The V end lost 2 bases, the J end lost 6 bases, and 9 bases lay between the germline ends. Germline V gene data show CDR1 as MGHRA and CDR2 as YSYEKL. The CDR3 runs 13 residues. This CDR3 reads CASSQSRVDTQYF. Written as DNA, the CDR3 is TGCGCCAGCAGCCAAAGCAGGGTGGATACGCAGTATTTT.

This clone was counted between two and nine times. The chain has TRBV2 and TRBJ2-5; 7 nucleotides agree with TRBD1. The CDR3 runs 13 residues. Germline V gene sequence: CDR1 SNHLY, CDR2 FYNNEI. J lost 4 bases, V lost 2 bases, and 1 base had no gene match. This CDR3 is CASSENRGETQYF. Written as DNA, the CDR3 is TGTGCCAGCAGTGAAAACAGGGGAGAGACCCAGTACTTC.

This clone has only a few counts. The chain couples TRBV30 to TRBJ2-7, with TRBD1 identical over 8 bases. With 1 base clipped from V and 1 base from J, the junction kept 0 bases outside the gene matches. The germline V gene encodes CDR1 GTSNPN and CDR2 SVGIG (reference sequence). This CDR3 comprises 13 residues. The CDR3 DNA is TGTGCCTGGAGTGGGACAGGGTCCTACGAGCAGTACTTC. Translating gives CAWSGTGSYEQYF.

CDR3 sequence reads: CASSLHQGAGNEQFF. The CDR3 DNA reads TGTGCCAGCAGCTTACATCAGGGGGCCGGCAATGAGCAGTTCTTC. This rearrangement joins TRBV11-2 to TRBJ2-1; 8 nucleotides agree with TRBD1. CDR3 length: 15 residues. Looked up from germline, CDR1 is SGHAT and CDR2 is FQNNGV. V lost 2 bases, J lost 6 bases, and 6 bases stayed unmatched.

The chain is built from TRBV4-2 and TRBJ1-1, with TRBD1 matching over 8 bases. Germline values: CDR1 LGHNA, CDR2 YNFKEQ. This CDR3 spans 17 amino acids. With 4 bases clipped from V and 0 bases from J, the junction kept 10 bases outside the gene matches. The CDR3 coding sequence is TGTGCCAGCAGCCCCAGGGGGCCGGGACTTATGAACACTGAAGCTTTCTTT. Translated: CASSPRGPGLMNTEAFF.

The chain has TRBV29-1 and TRBJ2-5, with TRBD1 identical over 9 bases. Germline CDR1 and CDR2: SQVTM and ANQGSEA. V shed 1 base, J shed 4 bases, and the junction held 7 bases outside the gene matches. CDR3 length: 15 residues. CDR3 sequence (DNA): TGCAGCGTTGAAGGTGGGACAGGGAGCTTAGAGACCCAGTACTTC. Amino acid sequence: CSVEGGTGSLETQYF. Together with reference TRBV29-1 and TRBJ2-5, the CDR3 gives the full variable domain: SAVISQKPSRDICQRGTSLTIQCQVDSQVTMMFWYRQQPGQSLTLIATANQGSEATYESGFVIDKFPISRPNLTFSTLTVSNMSPEDSSIYLCSVEGGTGSLETQYFGPGTRLLVL.

This clone was observed a few times. The chain uses TRBV7-3 and TRBJ2-1; D gene ambiguous. Trimming took off 1 base at V and 9 bases at J, with 7 bases between the two ends. There are 12 residues in the CDR3. Per germline, CDR1 SGHTA and CDR2 FQGTGA. CDR3 bases: TGTGCCAGCAGCTTAATCGGTAGTGAGCAGTTCTTC. This sequence encodes CASSLIGSEQFF. The entire variable domain, with the rest obtained from reference TRBV7-3 and TRBJ2-1, is as follows: GAGVSQTPSNKVTEKGKYVELRCDPISGHTALYWYRQSLGQGPEFLIYFQGTGAADDSGLPNDRFFAVRPEGSVSTLKIQRTERGDSAVYLCASSLIGSEQFFGPGTRLTVL.

This clone was counted between two and nine times. V is TRBV9 and J is TRBJ2-1, with 12 bases matching TRBD2. Germline V gene sequence: CDR1 SGDLS, CDR2 YYNGEE. Trimming took 0 bases from V and 6 from J; bases not matched to a gene: 1. This CDR3 has 15 residues. The DNA for the CDR3 is TGTGCCAGCAGCGTAGAACTAGCGGGAGGCAATGAGCAGTTCTTC. Translating gives CASSVELAGGNEQFF.

The V call is TRBV4-1, the J call TRBJ2-1; 7 positions agree with TRBD1. Germline CDR1 reads MGHRA; CDR2 reads YSYEKL. Germline trimming cut 4 bases from V and 6 bases from J; bases unmatched to any gene: 9. CDR3 length: 15 residues. The CDR3 nucleotides read TGCGCCAGCAGCCCTGGGACAGTGAGCGGCAATGAGCAGTTCTTC. Its translation is CASSPGTVSGNEQFF.

V gene TRBV9 combines with J gene TRBJ1-1; D may be TRBD1 (6 bases). CDR3 length: 15 residues. Germline loops: CDR1 SGDLS, CDR2 YYNGEE. With 5 bases removed from V and 11 bases from J, the gap between germline ends came to 25 bases. CDR3 loop: CASSASTNGGRGAFF. In nucleotides, the CDR3 is TGTGCCAGCAGTGCAAGCACTAACGGGGGGAGGGGGGCTTTCTTT.

This rearrangement joins TRBV7-8 to TRBJ2-2; D might be TRBD2 (6 bases). This CDR3 contains 15 residues. The V and J ends lost 0 bases and 1 base respectively, with 6 bases between them. Germline assignment: CDR1 SGHVS and CDR2 FQNEAQ. The CDR3 coding sequence is TGTGCCAGCAGCTTAGCGGGAGGGAACACCGGGGAGCTGTTTTTT. It encodes CASSLAGGNTGELFF.

In this sample, this clone turned up a few times. V usage is TRBV11-2 and J usage is TRBJ1-2, with a tentative D call TRBD1 (6 bases). The germline V gene encodes CDR1 SGHAT and CDR2 FQNNGV. V lost 5 bases, J lost 3 bases, and 13 bases lay in between. The CDR3 runs 14 residues. CDR3 coding DNA: TGTGCCAGCAGCGCGTGGGGACAAGACTATGGCTACACCTTC. It yields the protein CASSAWGQDYGYTF.

This clone was seen more than once but under ten times. The chain recombines TRBV7-2 with TRBJ2-5; no definite D call. The CDR3 runs to 18 residues. Looked up from germline, CDR1 is SGHTA and CDR2 is FQGNSA. V lost 2 bases, J lost 5 bases, and 24 bases lay in between. CDR3 protein: CASSLMADQPLRAETQYF. The CDR3 bases are TGTGCCAGCAGCTTAATGGCCGATCAGCCCCTGAGAGCGGAGACCCAGTACTTC. The full variable domain, completed using reference TRBV7-2 and TRBJ2-5, is GAGVSQSPSNKVTEKGKDVELRCDPISGHTALYWYRQSLGQGLEFLIYFQGNSAPDKSGLPSDRFSAERTGGSVSTLTIQRTQQEDSAVYLCASSLMADQPLRAETQYFGPGTRLLVL.

This clone has only a few counts. This chain joins TRBV18 and TRBJ2-1; 10 bases map to TRBD1. The CDR3 runs 16 residues. Germline values: CDR1 KGHSH, CDR2 LQKENI. The J segment lost 3 bases and the V segment lost 6 bases, leaving 8 bases of the junction unmatched. DNA for the CDR3: TGTGCCAGCTCGACAGGGGGCGCTGACCTCTACAATGAGCAGTTCTTC. It encodes CASSTGGADLYNEQFF.

In this sample, this clone turned up a few times. The CDR3 DNA is TGTGCCAGCAGCCAATACTTCTCCTCAAGCTCCTACGAGCAGTACTTC. Translation gives CASSQYFSSSSYEQYF. The chain joins TRBV4-2 to TRBJ2-7; the D is unclear. Trimming cost V 2 bases and J 0 bases, with 14 bases left between them. Looked up from germline, CDR1 is LGHNA and CDR2 is YNFKEQ. There are 16 residues in the CDR3.